Below, 30 T cell receptor beta chains from the same sample are listed, as sequenced in a study of shared clonotypes between healthy human individuals. Sequencing was performed with immunoSEQ multiplex PCR; in TCRdb, only in-frame clones are kept and a portion is missing. The sample includes over 400,000 clones, about 96% of them seen just once. Sequences were obtained from naive CD4+ T cells sorted from blood. Sample subset: CD45RA+ positively selected. These receptors came from a woman aged 25 to 45 in good health.

This sequence joins TRBV30 and TRBJ2-1; either TRBD1 or TRBD2 may supply D (6 bases each). The CDR3 sequence is 14 residues long. Trimming took off 5 bases at V and 10 bases at J, with 21 bases between the two ends. CDR1 is GTSNPN and CDR2 is SVGIG in the germline V gene (reference sequence). The CDR3 sequence: CAWGPRGAPTEQFF. The CDR3 bases are TGTGCCTGGGGACCGAGGGGGGCCCCTACGGAGCAGTTCTTC.

V is TRBV15 and J is TRBJ1-5; 8 bases fit TRBD1. After removal of 1 base from V and 4 bases from J, the junction contained 3 bases not matched to a gene. Germline assignment: CDR1 LNHNV and CDR2 YYDKDF (reference sequence). The CDR3 contains 15 residues. CDR3 coding DNA: TGTGCCACCAGCAGAGTACAGGGGGGAAATCAGCCCCAGCATTTT. Translating gives CATSRVQGGNQPQHF.

The CDR3 DNA reads as TGTGCCACAGGAAGCGTGGACAGTGGGCGCGCCGGGGAGCTGTTTTTT. Translated, it gives CATGSVDSGRAGELFF. The chain employs TRBV19 and TRBJ2-2; weak D call: TRBD1 (6 bases). This CDR3 is built from 16 residues. Germline CDR1 is LNHDA and CDR2 is SQIVND (reference sequence). The V end was cut by 10 bases, the J end by 6 bases, with 24 bases between.

This clone came up a few times. The chain is built from TRBV5-5 and TRBJ1-2; 7 bases line up with TRBD1. CDR3 length equals 13 residues. Germline V CDR1 and CDR2: SGHKS, YYEKEE (reference sequence). Trimming cost V 5 bases and J 4 bases; bases outside gene matches: 5. CDR3 sequence reads: CASSLGGRYGYTF. Written as DNA, the CDR3 is TGTGCCAGCAGTCTAGGGGGCCGCTATGGCTACACCTTC.

J is TRBJ2-5 and V is TRBV21-1; the DNA was not used to check the table's D call, TRBD2. TRBV21-1 is marked as a pseudogene. There are 14 residues in the CDR3. CDR3: CASSWRERQETQYF. The CDR3 DNA reads TGTGCCAGCAGCTGGCGGGAGCGACAAGAGACCCAGTACTTC.

The V gene is TRBV15, the J gene TRBJ2-1, with TRBD2 matching 11 bases. Trimming at V came to 1 base and at J to 4 bases, leaving 6 bases not matched to a gene. The CDR3 covers 17 residues. Germline loops: CDR1 LNHNV, CDR2 YYDKDF (reference sequence). The CDR3 loop reads CATSRASGRLLYNEQFF. The CDR3 DNA follows: TGTGCCACCAGCAGAGCTAGCGGGAGGCTCTTATACAATGAGCAGTTCTTC. Based on the CDR3 plus reference TRBV15 and TRBJ2-1, the full variable domain is DAMVIQNPRYQVTQFGKPVTLSCSQTLNHNVMYWYQQKSSQAPKLLFHYYDKDFNNEADTPDNFQSRRPNTSFCFLDIRSPGLGDTAMYLCATSRASGRLLYNEQFFGPGTRLTVL.

This clone has only one observation. Other DNA variants within this sample encode the same CDR3. The chain joins TRBV6-5 to TRBJ2-7, with 10 bases identical to TRBD1. This CDR3 comprises 15 residues. Germline lookup yields CDR1 MNHEY and CDR2 SVGAGI. V lost 3 bases, J lost 4 bases, and 6 bases stayed unmatched. In DNA form, the CDR3 reads TGTGCCAGCAGTTATTCTGGACAGGGGGTTTACGAGCAGTACTTC. Residues: CASSYSGQGVYEQYF.

V gene TRBV27 combines with J gene TRBJ1-5; no reliable D call. The CDR3 loop spans 12 amino acids. V lost 1 base and J lost 9, with 7 bases in between. Germline V gene sequence: CDR1 MNHEY, CDR2 SMNVEV (reference sequence). The chain's CDR3 is CASSLFPGPQHF. CDR3 nucleotide sequence: TGTGCCAGCAGTTTATTCCCGGGGCCCCAGCATTTT.

In DNA form, the CDR3 reads TGTGCCAGCAGCTCTGGACAGGGTAGAACTAATAATCAGCCCCAGCATTTT. Amino acids: CASSSGQGRTNNQPQHF. The chain couples TRBV5-6 to TRBJ1-5; 8 bases map to TRBD1. Germline V gene data show CDR1 as SGHDT and CDR2 as YYEEEE. After removal of 3 bases from V and 4 bases from J, the junction contained 12 bases not matched to a gene. The CDR3 length is 17 residues.

The CDR3 nucleotides read TGTGCCTGGAGTGTAGGGGACATATATCAGCCCCAGCATTTT. Encoded protein: CAWSVGDIYQPQHF. The rearrangement joins TRBV30 to TRBJ1-5, with D maybe TRBD1 (6 bases). V lost 0 bases, J lost 5 bases, and 11 bases lay in between. The CDR3 runs 14 residues. Germline-derived CDR1 and CDR2 are GTSNPN and SVGIG (reference sequence).

This clone was observed once. CDR3 amino acids: CASSPLAGGPRETQYF. The CDR3, as DNA: TGTGCCAGCAGTCCACTAGCGGGGGGACCCCGAGAGACCCAGTACTTC. V is TRBV28 and J is TRBJ2-5; 12 nucleotides line up with TRBD2. This CDR3 is 16 amino acids long. Germline V CDR1 and CDR2: MDHEN, SYDVKM. V shed 5 bases and J 4 bases; nucleotides not matched to a gene: 8. Variable domain in full (rest from reference TRBV28 and TRBJ2-5): DVKVTQSSRYLVKRTGEKVFLECVQDMDHENMFWYRQDPGLGLRLIYFSYDVKMKEKGDIPEGYSVSREKKERFSLILESASTNQTSMYLCASSPLAGGPRETQYFGPGTRLLVL.

V is TRBV5-1 and J is TRBJ2-2, with D possibly being TRBD1 (6 bases). V was cut by 1 base and J by 1 base, with 14 bases left in between. Germline V lookup: CDR1 SGHRS, CDR2 YFSETQ. The CDR3 is 17 amino acids. The CDR3 sequence: CASSLLAGDGNTGELFF. The CDR3 DNA sequence: TGCGCCAGCAGCTTGTTGGCAGGGGATGGGAACACCGGGGAGCTGTTTTTT.

This clone has a handful of counts. V is TRBV7-9 and J is TRBJ2-7; a weak D match, TRBD1 (5 bases). This CDR3 is 14 amino acids long. In germline, CDR1 is SEHNR, CDR2 FQNEAQ (reference sequence). The ends were cut back, 5 bases at V and 2 bases at J, with 13 bases in the middle. CDR3 amino acids: CASSPTGLAYEQYF. CDR3 sequence (DNA): TGTGCCAGCAGCCCAACAGGTCTTGCCTACGAGCAGTACTTC.

The rearrangement joins TRBV25-1 to TRBJ2-5, with D hard to call. Trimming pared 3 bases from V and 1 base from J, leaving 9 bases between. There are 14 residues in the CDR3. Per the germline V gene, CDR1 is MGHDK and CDR2 is SYGVNS. The CDR3 loop reads CASSDAFPQETQYF. The CDR3 DNA reads as TGTGCCAGCAGTGACGCGTTCCCCCAAGAGACCCAGTACTTC.

The chain links TRBV10-3 to TRBJ2-7; 9 bases are a match to TRBD1. The CDR3 sequence is 14 residues long. V was clipped by 3 bases and J by 4 bases; unmatched bases: 4. Germline CDR1 is ENHRY and CDR2 is SYGVKD. DNA of the CDR3: TGTGCCATCAGTGATGGGACAGGGATTTACGAGCAGTACTTC. It translates to CAISDGTGIYEQYF.

The chain is built from TRBV29-1 and TRBJ2-1; 9 bases match TRBD1. Germline V gene data show CDR1 as SQVTM and CDR2 as ANQGSEA. Trimming took 6 bases from V and 3 from J; bases not matched to a gene: 6. This CDR3 is built from 14 residues. CDR3 region: CSVVGTGHYNEQFF. The CDR3 coding sequence is TGCAGCGTCGTGGGGACAGGGCACTACAATGAGCAGTTCTTC.

The rearrangement uses TRBV7-2 and TRBJ2-7; a possible D gene is TRBD2 (6 bases). There are 14 residues in the CDR3. Germline loops: CDR1 SGHTA, CDR2 FQGNSA. The V gene lost 0 bases and the J gene lost 4 bases, with 10 bases spanning the gap. In nucleotides, the CDR3 is TGTGCCAGCAGCTTAGCGGGACTTAGATACGAGCAGTACTTC. This encodes CASSLAGLRYEQYF.

V is TRBV29-1 and J is TRBJ2-3, with unresolved D. The V end was cut by 4 bases, the J end by 2 bases, with 7 bases between. Looked up from germline, CDR1 is SQVTM and CDR2 is ANQGSEA. The CDR3 consists of 12 residues. The CDR3 nucleotides read TGCAGCGTTGCTCATTACACAGATACGCAGTATTTT. Its translation is CSVAHYTDTQYF.

This clone was picked up one time. J is TRBJ1-5 and V is TRBV27; D ambiguous. Germline assignment: CDR1 MNHEY and CDR2 SMNVEV (reference sequence). This CDR3 spans 14 amino acids. Trimming shortened V by 2 bases and J by 4 bases, and 9 bases separated the two germline ends. CDR3 amino acids: CASSLIGSNQPQHF. CDR3 coding DNA: TGTGCCAGCAGTTTAATCGGGTCAAATCAGCCCCAGCATTTT.

The CDR3 sequence: CASSVGTSETGEQYF. DNA of the CDR3: TGTGCCAGCAGCGTTGGGACTAGCGAGACCGGGGAGCAGTACTTC. The chain combines TRBV9 with TRBJ2-7; 10 bases are shared with TRBD2. The CDR3 consists of 15 residues. The J segment lost 7 bases and the V segment lost 2 bases, leaving 9 bases of the junction unmatched. CDR1 and CDR2 from the germline V gene are SGDLS and YYNGEE.

This clone showed up just once. The J gene is TRBJ1-2, the V gene TRBV9, with a weak D call TRBD1 (5 bases). This CDR3 spans 13 amino acids. Trimming cost V 3 bases and J 4 bases, with 10 bases left between them. Per the germline V gene, CDR1 is SGDLS and CDR2 is YYNGEE. CDR3 in DNA: TGTGCCAGCAGCGCGACGGGGACCTATGGCTACACCTTC. Residues: CASSATGTYGYTF.

The V and J genes are TRBV4-2 and TRBJ2-7, with D perhaps TRBD1 (7 bases). This CDR3 region has 15 residues. The germline gives CDR1 LGHNA, CDR2 YNFKEQ. The V end lost 3 bases, the J end lost 0 bases, and 12 bases lay between the germline ends. CDR3 nucleotide sequence: TGTGCCAGCAGCCAGGCGGGACAGAGCTCCTACGAGCAGTACTTC. It yields the protein CASSQAGQSSYEQYF.

This clone showed up just a few times. The chain recombines TRBV5-1 with TRBJ1-2; TRBD1 is a possible D gene (5 bases). The germline V gene has CDR1 SGHRS and CDR2 YFSETQ. V lost 1 base and J 3 bases, leaving 16 bases between the germline ends. The CDR3 runs to 16 residues. The CDR3: CASSLTPGGLDYGYTF. In DNA form, the CDR3 reads TGCGCCAGCAGCTTGACCCCTGGGGGATTGGACTATGGCTACACCTTC.

The chain uses TRBV9 and TRBJ2-3; the D is unclear. The germline gives CDR1 SGDLS, CDR2 YYNGEE. This CDR3 has 13 amino acids. Trimming took off 0 bases at V and 4 bases at J, with 6 bases between the two ends. The CDR3: CASSVGPPDTQYF. CDR3 nucleotides: TGTGCCAGCAGCGTAGGTCCCCCAGATACGCAGTATTTT.

The chain joins TRBV5-1 to TRBJ2-7; tentative D call: TRBD1 (6 bases). The germline CDR1 and CDR2 sequences are SGHRS and YFSETQ. V was pared by 0 bases and J by 6 bases, with 13 bases between. The CDR3 sequence is 14 residues long. The CDR3 sequence is CASSLVGQGLEQYF. In DNA, the CDR3 is TGCGCCAGCAGCTTGGTAGGGCAGGGGCTCGAGCAGTACTTC.

This chain joins TRBV25-1 and TRBJ2-3; D is unresolved. CDR1 and CDR2 from the germline V gene are MGHDK and SYGVNS. The V end lost 3 bases, the J end lost 5 bases, and 3 bases lay between the germline ends. There are 11 residues in the CDR3. CDR3 region: CASSDLDTQYF. The CDR3 region has the DNA TGTGCCAGCAGTGATTTAGATACGCAGTATTTT.

This clone was recorded only once. The chain employs TRBV27 and TRBJ2-1; the D call may be TRBD1 or TRBD2 (5 bases each). The germline CDR1 and CDR2 sequences are MNHEY and SMNVEV (reference sequence). This CDR3 spans 16 amino acids. V lost 5 bases, J lost 0 bases, and 14 bases lay in between. CDR3 loop: CASSTTATSSYNEQFF. In nucleotides, the CDR3 is TGTGCCAGCAGTACGACAGCTACTAGCTCCTACAATGAGCAGTTCTTC.

The chain has TRBV5-4 and TRBJ2-5; possibly TRBD2 for D (6 bases). This CDR3 is 15 amino acids long. V lost 5 bases and J 2 bases, leaving 16 bases between the germline ends. Germline V gene sequence: CDR1 SGHNT, CDR2 YYREEE (reference sequence). This CDR3 reads CASSFAGWGQETQYF. CDR3 bases: TGTGCCAGCAGTTTCGCGGGGTGGGGGCAAGAGACCCAGTACTTC.

The chain has TRBV6-1 and TRBJ2-7, with a tentative D call TRBD1 (5 bases). Germline V CDR1 and CDR2: MNHNS, SASEGT. Trimming left V 11 bases short and J 0 bases short, with 17 bases between. CDR3 length equals 14 residues. CDR3 sequence reads: CAGSGHTNSYEQYF. In DNA form, the CDR3 reads TGTGCCGGGTCAGGACACACGAACTCCTACGAGCAGTACTTC.

This chain links TRBV5-4 with TRBJ2-7; D is undetermined. Germline V gene lookup returns CDR1 SGHNT and CDR2 YYREEE (reference sequence). V lost 4 bases and J lost 0, with 11 bases in between. The CDR3 has 14 residues. CDR3 protein: CASSPGRVSYEQYF. CDR3 nucleotides: TGTGCCAGCAGCCCAGGCCGGGTCTCCTACGAGCAGTACTTC.